Listed here are 31 T cell receptor beta chains from one sample, sequenced in a study of blood T cells in healthy people across ages. The second PCR ran roughly 7 to 12 cycles with a sample-barcoded 5' primer and J-beta primers. TCRdb ran MiXCR on the 5' RACE reads and lists one entry per CDR3 protein. This table holds under 700,000 distinct CDR3 sequences, 24% found once. The data were also submitted as part of a second study, on T cells of mothers and their children.

What was sequenced was blood. Receptors were obtained from a boy aged 5-17 years in good health.

There are a few counts of this clonotype. The chain uses TRBV7-8 and TRBJ2-7; TRBD1 matches 9 bases. Germline assignment: CDR1 SGHVS and CDR2 FQNEAQ. V was clipped by 4 bases and J by 0 bases; unmatched bases: 7. This CDR3 is 16 amino acids long. CDR3 sequence (DNA): TGTGCCAGCAGCTCCCACACAGGGGGCAGCTCCTACGAGCAGTACTTC. It is translated as CASSSHTGGSSYEQYF.

This sequence joins TRBV15 and TRBJ2-1; 8 bases map to TRBD1. Germline assignment: CDR1 LNHNV and CDR2 YYDKDF (reference sequence). The trim removed 2 bases at V and 8 bases at J, leaving 2 bases unmatched. This CDR3 has 13 residues. CDR3 DNA: TGTGCCACCAGCAGAAAACAGGGGGATGAGCAGTTCTTC. This gives the protein CATSRKQGDEQFF. Looking up the rest from reference TRBV15 and TRBJ2-1 gives the full variable domain: DAMVIQNPRYQVTQFGKPVTLSCSQTLNHNVMYWYQQKSSQAPKLLFHYYDKDFNNEADTPDNFQSRRPNTSFCFLDIRSPGLGDTAMYLCATSRKQGDEQFFGPGTRLTVL.

The chain links TRBV6-5 to TRBJ2-5, with D possibly matching TRBD1 (5 bases). The J call is uncertain, as TRBJ2-7 better fits the DNA end. The CDR3 is made up of 16 amino acids. Germline CDR1 MNHEY, CDR2 SVGAGI. The chain's CDR3 is CASSYSSGISSYEQYF. In DNA form, the CDR3 reads TGTGCCAGCAGTTACTCTTCAGGGATTAGCTCCTACGAGCAGTACTTC.

The CDR3 here is CASLQDLQETQYF. The CDR3, as DNA: TGTGCCAGCCTACAGGATCTCCAAGAGACCCAGTACTTC. The chain is built from TRBV2 and TRBJ2-5, with D perhaps TRBD1 (5 bases). V was cut by 8 bases and J by 1 base, with 11 bases left in between. The CDR3 consists of 13 residues. Germline loops: CDR1 SNHLY, CDR2 FYNNEI.

The V gene is TRBV28, the J gene TRBJ2-7; D unclear. This CDR3 contains 16 residues. CDR1 and CDR2 (germline): MDHEN, SYDVKM. Trimming left V 3 bases short and J 2 bases short, with 17 bases between. The CDR3 DNA follows: TGTGCCAGCAGTTTCCACCGGGTCTCACCTCCCTACGAGCAGTACTTC. It translates to CASSFHRVSPPYEQYF. The full variable domain, completed using reference TRBV28 and TRBJ2-7, is DVKVTQSSRYLVKRTGEKVFLECVQDMDHENMFWYRQDPGLGLRLIYFSYDVKMKEKGDIPEGYSVSREKKERFSLILESASTNQTSMYLCASSFHRVSPPYEQYFGPGTRLTVT.

This clonotype was counted only a few times. The chain combines TRBV4-3 with TRBJ2-5, with TRBD2 matching 11 bases. Germline CDR1 reads LGHNA; CDR2 reads YSLEER. Trimming at V came to 0 bases and at J to 3 bases, leaving 3 bases not matched to a gene. This CDR3 region has 16 residues. The CDR3 DNA is TGCGCCAGCAGCCAAGAGCTACTAGCGGGGGAAGAGACCCAGTACTTC. It yields the protein CASSQELLAGEETQYF.

Only a few counts were recorded for this clonotype. This chain links TRBV25-1 with TRBJ2-1; no firm D call. Germline CDR1 MGHDK, CDR2 SYGVNS. The CDR3 totals 16 residues. Trimming shortened V by 1 base and J by 0 bases, and 10 bases separated the two germline ends. CDR3 DNA: TGTGCCAGCAGTGAATCGGCAGGCAGCTCCTACAATGAGCAGTTCTTC. It is translated as CASSESAGSSYNEQFF. Variable domain in full (rest from reference TRBV25-1 and TRBJ2-1): EADIYQTPRYLVIGTGKKITLECSQTMGHDKMYWYQQDPGMELHLIHYSYGVNSTEKGDLSSESTVSRIRTEHFPLTLESARPSHTSQYLCASSESAGSSYNEQFFGPGTRLTVL.

In its sample, this clonotype was seen once. V and J are TRBV6-6 and TRBJ1-2, with 10 bases identical to TRBD1. CDR1 MNHNY and CDR2 SVGAGI come from the germline V gene (reference sequence). This CDR3 spans 15 amino acids. The J segment lost 2 bases and the V segment lost 2 bases, leaving 2 bases of the junction unmatched. The CDR3 region is CASSYPGQGNYGYTF. The CDR3 region has the DNA TGTGCCAGCAGTTACCCGGGACAGGGGAACTATGGCTACACCTTC.

This clonotype came up a few times. The chain carries TRBV3-1 and TRBJ2-7, with 7 nucleotides matching TRBD1. The V gene end was trimmed by 3 bases and the J gene end by 0 bases; junction bases not matched to a gene: 5. This CDR3 has 15 residues. CDR1 and CDR2 from the germline V gene are LGHDT and YNNKEL (reference sequence). CDR3 sequence: CASSQSRDSSYEQYF. CDR3 DNA sequence: TGTGCCAGCAGCCAGAGCCGGGACAGCTCCTACGAGCAGTACTTC.

The table lists this clonotype with a few counts. The chain uses TRBV7-9 and TRBJ2-1; D is ambiguous. Germline CDR1 is SEHNR and CDR2 is FQNEAQ (reference sequence). CDR3 size: 12 residues. Trimming removed 0 bases at V and 7 bases at J, with 4 bases between. The CDR3 loop is CASSLASNEQFF. CDR3 in DNA: TGTGCCAGCAGCTTAGCTTCGAATGAGCAGTTCTTC. Based on the CDR3 plus reference TRBV7-9 and TRBJ2-1, the full variable domain is DTGVSQNPRHKITKRGQNVTFRCDPISEHNRLYWYRQTLGQGPEFLTYFQNEAQLEKSRLLSDRFSAERPKGSFSTLEIQRTEQGDSAMYLCASSLASNEQFFGPGTRLTVL.

This clonotype has more than one count but fewer than ten. V gene TRBV4-3 combines with J gene TRBJ2-1; TRBD2 might be the D (5 bases). Trimming cost V 0 bases and J 5 bases, with 14 bases left between them. Per germline, CDR1 LGHNA and CDR2 YSLEER. This CDR3 has 16 residues. The CDR3 region has the DNA TGCGCCAGCAGCCAAGATCACGGACGGAGGAACAATGAGCAGTTCTTC. It translates to CASSQDHGRRNNEQFF.

This chain connects TRBV12-3 or TRBV12-4 to TRBJ1-2; D possibly corresponds to TRBD1 (5 bases). V lost 6 bases and J 4 bases, leaving 21 bases between the germline ends. The CDR3 runs 16 residues. The chain's CDR3 is CASSHGGAPSTYGYTF. The CDR3 nucleotides read TGTGCCAGCAGCCACGGCGGGGCTCCAAGTACCTATGGCTACACCTTC.

V and J are TRBV28 and TRBJ1-1; no clear D. Per the germline V gene, CDR1 is MDHEN and CDR2 is SYDVKM. The V and J ends lost 2 bases and 6 bases respectively, with 7 bases between them. The CDR3 runs to 12 residues. CDR3 DNA: TGTGCCAGCAGTTTACCCCAGGCTGAAGCTTTCTTT. Its translation: CASSLPQAEAFF.

The sample holds a few counts of this clonotype. The junction departs from germline at one end; a sequencing error may be responsible. The genes are TRBV5-6 and TRBJ1-4, with a possible D match to TRBD1 (5 bases). The CDR3 runs to 14 residues. The germline V gene encodes CDR1 SGHDT and CDR2 YYEEEE. The CDR3 here is CASSLSGTGERLFF. CDR3 sequence (DNA): TGTGCCAGCAGCTTGTCCGGGACGGGGGAAAGACTGTTTTTT.

The table lists this clonotype with a count of one. This chain connects TRBV4-2 to TRBJ2-7, with D possibly TRBD2 on 6 matching bases. The CDR3 runs to 16 residues. Germline V CDR1 and CDR2: LGHNA, YNFKEQ. Between the trimmed V and J ends, which lost 0 bases and 8 bases, there was a span of 20 bases. CDR3 DNA: TGTGCCAGCAGCCAAGATTTCCGGGGGACCCTTCCCAAGCAGTACTTC. This translates into CASSQDFRGTLPKQYF.

This clonotype was found a few times. This rearrangement joins TRBV29-1 to TRBJ2-1, with a tentative D call TRBD2 (6 bases). The CDR3 sequence is 15 residues long. Germline lookup yields CDR1 SQVTM and CDR2 ANQGSEA. V was trimmed by 6 bases and J by 0 bases, leaving 15 bases between them. CDR3 nucleotides: TGCAGCGTATACATAGCGGCTAACTCCTACAATGAGCAGTTCTTC. Translation gives CSVYIAANSYNEQFF.

The V gene is TRBV4-3, the J gene TRBJ2-7; D may be TRBD1 or TRBD2 (5 bases each). The germline CDR1 and CDR2 sequences are LGHNA and YSLEER. V shed 4 bases and J shed 2 bases, with 12 bases lying between them. This CDR3 has 14 residues. CDR3 nucleotide sequence: TGCGCCAGCAGCCTAGGGGACGGGACCTACGAGCAGTACTTC. Amino acids: CASSLGDGTYEQYF.

This clonotype has more than one count but fewer than ten. The J gene is TRBJ1-6, the V gene TRBV5-4; TRBD1 might be the D (6 bases). Germline V gene data show CDR1 as SGHNT and CDR2 as YYREEE (reference sequence). The CDR3 runs to 15 residues. V lost 5 bases to trimming and J lost 6 bases, with 15 bases between them. CDR3 nucleotides: TGTGCCAGCAGTTGGACAGTAGACTTTAATTCACCCCTCCACTTT. Translated: CASSWTVDFNSPLHF.

Only a few counts were recorded for this clonotype. The chain employs TRBV4-2 and TRBJ2-5; 7 nucleotides line up with TRBD1. The CDR3 is 18 residues long. Unmatched junction bases numbered 23, after V lost 8 bases and J lost 5 bases. Germline CDR1 is LGHNA and CDR2 is YNFKEQ. The CDR3 sequence is CASGKTHRGLSGAETQYF. The CDR3 DNA reads TGTGCCAGCGGCAAAACCCACAGGGGCTTATCTGGTGCGGAGACCCAGTACTTC.

The J gene is TRBJ2-1, the V gene TRBV4-1, with 11 bases aligning to TRBD2. The CDR3 consists of 16 residues. J gave up 8 bases and V 3 bases, and 9 bases lay outside the gene matches. Germline V CDR1 and CDR2: MGHRA, YSYEKL. The CDR3 loop is CASSQPTSGRTDEQFF. The CDR3 DNA follows: TGCGCCAGCAGCCAGCCTACTAGCGGGAGAACCGATGAGCAGTTCTTC.

The chain combines TRBV25-1 with TRBJ1-4; D gene unclear. The V end lost 5 bases, the J end lost 0 bases, and 13 bases lay between the germline ends. There are 16 residues in the CDR3. CDR1 is MGHDK and CDR2 is SYGVNS in the germline V gene. CDR3 in amino acids: CASSIFTEATNEKLFF. The CDR3 nucleotides are TGTGCCAGCAGTATCTTTACGGAAGCAACTAATGAAAAACTGTTTTTT.

This clonotype has a count of ten or more. The CDR3 region has the DNA TGTGCCAGCAGCTTAGGCCCCGGGACAGGGTCCTACGAGCAGTACTTC. This sequence encodes CASSLGPGTGSYEQYF. The chain couples TRBV7-2 to TRBJ2-7; 9 bases agree with TRBD1. From germline, CDR1 is SGHTA and CDR2 FQGNSA. J gave up 1 base and V 1 base, and 5 bases lay outside the gene matches. This CDR3 is built from 16 residues.

This clonotype was counted between two and nine times. The rearrangement uses TRBV20-1 and TRBJ2-5; 7 bases line up with TRBD1. Germline V gives CDR1 DFQATT, CDR2 SNEGSKA (reference sequence). Unmatched junction bases numbered 6, after V lost 6 bases and J lost 5 bases. The CDR3 is 12 residues long. The CDR3 nucleotides are TGCAGTGCCCCACAGGGGTTGGAGACCCAGTACTTC. Translating it yields CSAPQGLETQYF.

As for this clonotype: This is likely a read error, given that the CDR3 carries no conserved phenylalanine or tryptophan at its end. V and J are TRBV6-2 or TRBV6-3 and TRBJ2-1, with 8 bases lining up with TRBD1. Germline CDR1 MNHEY, CDR2 SVGEGT. The CDR3 totals 15 residues. CDR3 sequence: CTSKLNPGQVNEQFL. The CDR3 DNA reads TGTACCAGCAAGCTGAACCCGGGACAGGTAAATGAGCAGTTCCTC.

This clonotype was seen many times. V is TRBV2 and J is TRBJ1-4, with a weak D call TRBD1 (6 bases). CDR3 length: 15 amino acids. Per germline, CDR1 SNHLY and CDR2 FYNNEI. Deletions cut 6 bases from V and 8 bases from J, with 19 bases between. CDR3 DNA: TGTGCCAGCAGCAAAGGGTCGGGGGCCCAAGAAAAACTGTTTTTT. Amino acids: CASSKGSGAQEKLFF.

On this clonotype itself: The CDR3 end shows no conserved phenylalanine or tryptophan, and so a read error is likely. This chain connects TRBV7-9 to TRBJ2-5; 9 bases align to TRBD1. This CDR3 spans 15 amino acids. Germline V gene lookup returns CDR1 SEHNR and CDR2 FQNEAQ (reference sequence). Germline trimming cut 5 bases from V and 5 bases from J; bases unmatched to any gene: 9. CDR3 region: CASSEATGGRETQYL. The CDR3 DNA sequence: TGTGCCAGCAGCGAAGCCACAGGGGGCCGGGAGACCCAGTACCTC.

This sequence joins TRBV7-2 and TRBJ1-1, with D possibly being TRBD1 (5 bases). Germline V gives CDR1 SGHTA, CDR2 FQGNSA. The CDR3 is made up of 15 amino acids. V lost 3 bases and J 0 bases, leaving 11 bases between the germline ends. CDR3 coding DNA: TGTGCCAGCAGCTTGCAGGGAAGGGTGAACACTGAAGCTTTCTTT. Its translation: CASSLQGRVNTEAFF.

This clonotype occurred a few times. V usage is TRBV20-1 and J usage is TRBJ1-1, with 8 bases lining up with TRBD1. In germline, CDR1 is DFQATT, CDR2 SNEGSKA (reference sequence). CDR3 length equals 14 residues. The junction had 10 bases not matched to a gene; V was cut back by 6 bases and J by 4 bases. CDR3 region: CSALRQGKGTEAFF. The CDR3 region has the DNA TGCAGTGCCCTGAGACAGGGGAAGGGCACTGAAGCTTTCTTT.

There are many counts of this clonotype. The rearrangement links TRBV12-3 or TRBV12-4 to TRBJ2-2; D call uncertain. V lost 6 bases to trimming and J lost 0 bases, with 2 bases between them. The CDR3 runs 12 residues. CDR3 protein: CASSSNTGELFF. DNA for the CDR3: TGTGCCAGCAGCTCGAACACCGGGGAGCTGTTTTTT.

This clonotype showed up just a few times. The rearrangement joins TRBV6-5 to TRBJ2-2, with no clear D. Germline lookup yields CDR1 MNHEY and CDR2 SVGAGI. V was clipped by 0 bases and J by 3 bases, with 8 bases between them. This CDR3 is built from 15 residues. The CDR3: CASSYSSYYTGELFF. DNA for the CDR3: TGTGCCAGCAGTTACTCGAGTTACTACACCGGGGAGCTGTTTTTT.

There are many counts of this clonotype. The V gene is TRBV6-1, the J gene TRBJ1-5; tentative D call: TRBD1 (6 bases). The V gene's germline CDR1 is MNHNS and CDR2 SASEGT. This CDR3 has 15 residues. Trimming pared 4 bases from V and 9 bases from J, leaving 19 bases between. The CDR3 loop reads CASSGLGAGPWPQHF. CDR3 nucleotides: TGTGCCAGCAGTGGACTGGGGGCAGGCCCCTGGCCCCAGCATTTT.